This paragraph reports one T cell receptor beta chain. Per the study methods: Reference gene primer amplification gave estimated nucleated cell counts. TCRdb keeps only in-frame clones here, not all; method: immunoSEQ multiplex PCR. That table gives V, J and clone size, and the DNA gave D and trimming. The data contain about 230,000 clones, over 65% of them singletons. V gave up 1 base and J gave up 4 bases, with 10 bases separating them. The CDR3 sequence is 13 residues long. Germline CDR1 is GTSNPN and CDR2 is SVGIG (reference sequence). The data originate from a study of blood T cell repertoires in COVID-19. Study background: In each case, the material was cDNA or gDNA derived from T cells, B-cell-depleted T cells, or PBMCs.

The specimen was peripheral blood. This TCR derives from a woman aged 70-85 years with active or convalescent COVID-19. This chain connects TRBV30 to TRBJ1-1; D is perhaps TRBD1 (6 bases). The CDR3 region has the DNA TGTGCCTGGAGTGCCGGGGGGCTCACTGAAGCTTTCTTT. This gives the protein CAWSAGGLTEAFF.